The 13 T cell receptor beta chains below all came from one sample that was sequenced in a study of response to subunit inactivated influenza vaccine. Each CDR3 protein is one row after TCRdb ran MiXCR on the RT-PCR reads. The sample lists about 830,000 distinct CDR3 sequences; approximately 17% were seen once. This specimen was PBMCs from blood, taken less than 6 days after vaccination. The source of these receptors is a man aged 50-59 years who received an inactivated influenza vaccine.

In this sample, this clonotype turned up a few times. The V call is TRBV12-3 or TRBV12-4, the J call TRBJ1-2, with 9 bases fitting TRBD1. Trimming took 2 bases from V and 4 from J; bases not matched to a gene: 8. The CDR3 length is 16 residues. The CDR3 spells CASSLSPTGGGYGYTF. The CDR3 coding sequence is TGTGCCAGCAGTTTATCACCCACAGGGGGCGGCTATGGCTACACCTTC.

This clonotype was seen more than once but under ten times. The chain couples TRBV4-1 to TRBJ2-7; D tentatively reads TRBD1 or TRBD2 (6 bases each). Between the trimmed V and J ends, which lost 0 bases and 0 bases, there was a span of 15 bases. The CDR3 totals 17 residues. In germline, CDR1 is MGHRA, CDR2 YSYEKL. This chain's CDR3 is CASSQDVKGGLSYEQYF. The CDR3 nucleotides are TGCGCCAGCAGCCAAGATGTCAAGGGGGGTCTCTCCTACGAGCAGTACTTC.

The V and J genes are TRBV7-2 and TRBJ2-7; D is possibly TRBD2 (5 bases). Germline-derived CDR1 and CDR2 are SGHTA and FQGNSA. This CDR3 is built from 14 residues. Between the trimmed V and J ends, which lost 6 bases and 2 bases, there was a span of 14 bases. This chain's CDR3 is CASRPSRVAYEQYF. The CDR3 DNA is TGTGCCAGCAGACCCTCGCGGGTAGCCTACGAGCAGTACTTC.

There are a few counts of this clonotype. The rearrangement links TRBV5-1 to TRBJ2-6; possible D gene TRBD1, 5 bases. Trimming pared 4 bases from V and 0 bases from J, leaving 11 bases between. Per the germline V gene, CDR1 is SGHRS and CDR2 is YFSETQ. The CDR3 runs to 16 residues. CDR3 loop: CASSREDSSGANVLTF. In DNA form, the CDR3 reads TGCGCCAGCAGCAGAGAAGACAGCTCTGGGGCCAACGTCCTGACTTTC.

The chain has TRBV7-2 and TRBJ2-1, with 8 bases lining up with TRBD2. The CDR3 spans 15 residues. The germline CDR1 and CDR2 sequences are SGHTA and FQGNSA. The ends lost 0 bases at V and 7 bases at J; junction bases unmatched: 5. CDR3 loop: CASSLALASGNEQFF. The CDR3 DNA sequence: TGTGCCAGCAGCTTAGCTTTGGCTAGCGGGAATGAGCAGTTCTTC.

This clonotype was seen a handful of times. This chain uses TRBV24-1 with TRBJ2-2; 11 positions agree with TRBD1. Per germline, CDR1 KGHDR and CDR2 SFDVKD. This CDR3 is built from 15 residues. V shed 4 bases and J 6 bases; nucleotides not matched to a gene: 3. The CDR3 coding sequence is TGTGCCACCAGTGAACAGGGACAGGGGGCCGGGGAGCTGTTTTTT. This encodes CATSEQGQGAGELFF.

The chain is built from TRBV24-1 and TRBJ2-5; 10 bases line up with TRBD2. The CDR3 totals 18 residues. Germline loops: CDR1 KGHDR, CDR2 SFDVKD. After removal of 4 bases from V and 1 base from J, the junction contained 11 bases not matched to a gene. This CDR3 reads CATSEGLARPSRQETQYF. The CDR3 nucleotides are TGTGCCACCAGTGAGGGACTAGCGCGCCCATCTCGCCAAGAGACCCAGTACTTC.

V gene TRBV3-1 combines with J gene TRBJ1-2, with 9 bases that match TRBD1. V shed 2 bases and J 5 bases; nucleotides not matched to a gene: 15. The CDR3 is 18 amino acids. Germline CDR1 is LGHDT and CDR2 is YNNKEL (reference sequence). The CDR3 protein is CASSQTPGQGRSRYGYTF. For the CDR3, the DNA is TGTGCCAGCAGCCAAACCCCGGGACAGGGACGGTCGAGGTATGGCTACACCTTC.

This clonotype was detected ten times or more. CDR3 sequence: CASSPLGSGELFF. In DNA, the CDR3 is TGTGCCAGCAGTCCCTTAGGGTCCGGGGAGCTGTTTTTT. The V gene is TRBV12-3 or TRBV12-4, the J gene TRBJ2-2; D remains unclear. CDR3 length: 13 amino acids. Trimming pared 5 bases from V and 6 bases from J, leaving 10 bases between.

A few counts support this clonotype. The chain couples TRBV7-6 to TRBJ2-1; D is tentatively TRBD1 or TRBD2 (5 bases each). The CDR3 has 14 amino acids. Trimming removed 4 bases from V and 9 bases from J, with 16 bases in between. Looked up from germline, CDR1 is SGHVS and CDR2 is FNYEAQ. The CDR3 region has the DNA TGTGCCAGCAGCTCCCCTGCAGGGACGGGTGAGCAGTTCTTC. This translates into CASSSPAGTGEQFF.

The table lists this clonotype with many counts. The genes are TRBV20-1 and TRBJ2-1; 10 bases line up with TRBD2. The germline gives CDR1 DFQATT, CDR2 SNEGSKA (reference sequence). After removal of 3 bases from V and 4 bases from J, the junction contained 3 bases not matched to a gene. This CDR3 has 14 amino acids. CDR3 nucleotide sequence: TGCAGTGCTAGTGCAGCGGGGGGGTACAATGAGCAGTTCTTC. Amino acid sequence: CSASAAGGYNEQFF.

The rearrangement joins TRBV28 to TRBJ2-2; D may be TRBD1 (5 bases). This CDR3 has 15 amino acids. Germline CDR1 reads MDHEN; CDR2 reads SYDVKM. Between the trimmed V and J ends, which lost 7 bases and 6 bases, there was a span of 18 bases. The CDR3 nucleotides are TGTGCCAGCATGAGCAGGGCGAGGCGCCCCGGGGAGCTGTTTTTT. Translated: CASMSRARRPGELFF.

This clonotype appeared a single time. A much larger clone differs from this one at a single base, so this may be a read error. V usage is TRBV5-1 and J usage is TRBJ2-3; D is possibly TRBD2 (5 bases). Trimming removed 4 bases at V and 4 bases at J, with 13 bases between. The CDR3 has 14 residues. Germline loops: CDR1 SGHRS, CDR2 YFSETQ. CDR3 bases: TGCGCCAGCAGCGTGCCCGGGAACGCAGATACGCAGTATTTT. Protein: CASSVPGNADTQYF.